Sequencing of this T cell receptor beta chain was carried out in a study of CD8 T cells in Susac syndrome (dated by TCRdb to about 2019). For the wider study: Whether CD8+ T cell activation and differentiation in Susac syndrome was antigen driven was tested using repertoire sequencing. What the authors observed across the whole study: The study acknowledged that relatively few individuals were included in the TCR sequencing and HLA analysis.

RNA was extracted using the RNeasy kit, and roughly 0.5 to 1 ug of the RNA was reverse transcribed with random hexamers. The immunoSEQ multiplex PCR assay, covering 54 Vbeta and 13 Jbeta segments, was used to amplify TCR beta CDR3 regions. Bias from PCR amplification was corrected by using a synthetic template baseline for primer optimization and for computational correction. As for the authors' bioinformatics: Reads were annotated to V, D and J genes according to IMGT and were analyzed with immunoSEQ Analyzer, with only productive sequences retained. Clonality was calculated as one minus the Shannon entropy normalized by log2 of the number of productive unique sequences. For each patient and control, public and private clones were evaluated among the 100 most prevalent clones. Clones were defined as Susac-specific if absent from the healthy and MS cohorts, from 900 to 1,300 published viral clones and from other ImmuneACCESS disease sequences. Clones were called with MiXCR by TCRdb after fastp trimmed the public reads at Q25, and only in-frame beta chains were retained. Rows with one shared CDR3 protein collapse into an entry with the most common genes and DNA. These V and J calls derive from TCRdb rather than the authors' analysis. This sample is represented by some 110,000 distinct CDR3 sequences; about 92% of them were singletons. Just under 0.095% of the sample belongs to the ten largest clones.

Peripheral blood CD8+ and CD4+ T cells from healthy donors, Susac syndrome patients and multiple sclerosis patients were profiled by high-throughput TCR beta sequencing. Multiple sclerosis controls were treatment-naive patients with stable or active relapsing-remitting disease fulfilling revised McDonald criteria. Bulk CD8+ and CD4+ T cells were purified magnetically by negative isolation, whereas CD8+ TEMRA cells were enriched by FACS. Blood was collected in EDTA tubes and processed within 24 hours, with PBMCs isolated through density gradient centrifugation. PBMCs intended for TCR sequencing were cryopreserved in liquid nitrogen and were subsequently thawed in a 37 degrees C water bath. The sorted or isolated CD4+, CD8+ and CD8+ TEMRA cells had a purity of 90% or higher. A distance of 18 bases separates the germline ends of V and J, which lose 0 bases and 7 bases respectively. The CDR3 covers 16 residues, taking in both the cysteine and the phenylalanine. The kept DNA is CDR3 alone, 48 bases in frame from the first base. CDR1 and CDR2, per the germline V gene, are SGHRS and YFSETQ.

Comment on this clonotype: No antigen is known for it. Base quality data are lacking; no much larger clone is found one base away.

The sequence derives from a human donor with multiple sclerosis. Sequencing used CD4+ T cells from PBMCs. The chain is encoded by TRBV5-1 joined to TRBJ2-3, with TRBD2 tentatively as D gene (7 bases match). CDR3 sequence: CASSLERTGGGNTQYF. The base sequence is TGCGCCAGCAGCTTGGAACGTACGGGGGGCGGGAATACGCAGTATTTT.